This entry lists 30 T cell receptor beta chains sequenced from one sample in a study of shared clonotypes between healthy human individuals. Here immunoSEQ multiplex PCR was the method, and the copy in TCRdb shows in-frame clones only, minus some. Of roughly 680,000 clones in the sample, around 70% were seen once. Sequencing was done on a sample of memory CD4+ T cells sorted from blood. Subset in this sample: CD45RA-negative fraction. These receptors all stem from a woman aged 30 to 39 in good health.

This sequence joins TRBV14 and TRBJ2-3; TRBD2 matches 14 bases. Germline V CDR1 and CDR2: SGHDN, FVKESK. V shed 2 bases and J 3 bases; nucleotides not matched to a gene: 4. The CDR3 totals 17 residues. CDR3 nucleotide sequence: TGTGCCAGCAGCCAAAGGGGACTAGCGGGAGTTACAGATACGCAGTATTTT. Its translation is CASSQRGLAGVTDTQYF.

The chain carries TRBV7-6 and TRBJ1-4, with 10 positions matching TRBD1. The V gene's germline CDR1 is SGHVS and CDR2 FNYEAQ. This CDR3 is 17 amino acids long. Trimming cost V 2 bases and J 8 bases; bases outside gene matches: 11. The DNA for the CDR3 is TGTGCCAGCAGCTTAACGGGACAGGGGAGGGCAGGGGAAAAACTGTTTTTT. This codes for CASSLTGQGRAGEKLFF.

The chain recombines TRBV5-1 with TRBJ2-1; TRBD1 aligns across 7 bases. CDR1 is SGHRS and CDR2 is YFSETQ in the germline V gene. The CDR3 is 16 amino acids. Trimming removed 1 base from V and 1 base from J; junction bases left unmatched: 5. CDR3 bases: TGCGCCAGCAGCTTGAATTCGGGACAGTCCTACAATGAGCAGTTCTTC. Its protein product is CASSLNSGQSYNEQFF.

CDR3: CSVEREAGSEQFF. CDR3 DNA: TGCAGCGTTGAGAGGGAAGCCGGGAGTGAGCAGTTCTTC. The chain carries TRBV29-1 and TRBJ2-1, with a weak D call TRBD2 (6 bases). The germline gives CDR1 SQVTM, CDR2 ANQGSEA. Trimming stripped 3 bases from V and 9 bases from J, with 15 bases between. CDR3 length: 13 residues.

The V call is TRBV4-1, the J call TRBJ1-3; the match to TRBD1 covers 7 bases. The CDR3 is 18 residues long. CDR1 MGHRA and CDR2 YSYEKL come from the germline V gene. Losses at the gene ends were 2 bases for V and 6 bases for J; bases not matched to a gene: 16. CDR3 amino acids: CASSQSGGQVGMENTIYF. In DNA, the CDR3 is TGCGCCAGCAGCCAAAGTGGAGGACAGGTTGGGATGGAAAACACCATATATTTT.

Concerning this clone: Its ends do not fully match the called genes, so a read error is possible. The V gene is TRBV19, the J gene TRBJ2-3, with D perhaps matching TRBD2 (7 bases). This CDR3 has 12 residues. Germline V gives CDR1 LNHDA, CDR2 SQIVND (reference sequence). The CDR3 region is CASSKVGGPSDF. As DNA, the CDR3 is TGTGCCAGTAGTAAGGTGGGGGGGCCGTCGGATTTT.

The CDR3 loop reads CASSLGLYENTGELFF. As DNA, the CDR3 is TGCGCCAGCAGCTTGGGTCTTTATGAGAACACCGGGGAGCTGTTTTTT. This chain connects TRBV5-1 to TRBJ2-2; no definite D call. Germline V lookup: CDR1 SGHRS, CDR2 YFSETQ. Trimming took off 0 bases at V and 1 base at J, with 10 bases between the two ends. The CDR3 is made up of 16 amino acids. Together with reference TRBV5-1 and TRBJ2-2, the CDR3 gives the full variable domain: KAGVTQTPRYLIKTRGQQVTLSCSPISGHRSVSWYQQTPGQGLQFLFEYFSETQRNKGNFPGRFSGRQFSNSRSEMNVSTLELGDSALYLCASSLGLYENTGELFFGEGSRLTVL.

The rearrangement joins TRBV5-1 to TRBJ2-1; D tentatively reads TRBD1 or TRBD2 (6 bases each). The CDR3 has 13 residues. V was clipped by 0 bases and J by 8 bases, with 9 bases between them. Germline CDR1 is SGHRS and CDR2 is YFSETQ. CDR3 in amino acids: CASSLVGGDEQFF. For the CDR3, the DNA is TGCGCCAGCAGCTTGGTGGGGGGCGATGAGCAGTTCTTC.

This clone was counted a single time. The chain employs TRBV9 and TRBJ2-1, with TRBD2 matching over 8 bases. In germline, CDR1 is SGDLS, CDR2 YYNGEE. The CDR3 covers 13 residues. Trimming at V came to 1 base and at J to 9 bases, leaving 3 bases not matched to a gene. CDR3 nucleotides: TGTGCCAGCAGCGTATCGAGCGGGAGTGAGCAGTTCTTC. Protein product: CASSVSSGSEQFF.

This clone was found once. V gene TRBV7-8 combines with J gene TRBJ2-2, with 10 bases fitting TRBD2. Germline V lookup: CDR1 SGHVS, CDR2 FQNEAQ. CDR3 length: 16 amino acids. The V gene end was trimmed by 5 bases and the J gene end by 6 bases; junction bases not matched to a gene: 9. In DNA, the CDR3 is TGTGCCAGCAGCCTATTAAGCGGGAGGGGCGCCGGGGAGCTGTTTTTT. The encoded protein is CASSLLSGRGAGELFF.

Notes on this clone: Other DNA sequences in this sample translate to the same CDR3. V is TRBV27 and J is TRBJ1-1, with 11 bases matching TRBD1. CDR3 length: 16 amino acids. CDR1 and CDR2 from the germline V gene are MNHEY and SMNVEV (reference sequence). The V and J ends lost 5 bases and 1 base, in that order; junction bases with no gene match: 6. CDR3 in amino acids: CASSPRTGGRNTEAFF. The CDR3 DNA is TGTGCCAGCAGTCCCAGGACAGGGGGCCGGAACACTGAAGCTTTCTTT.

The chain carries TRBV11-2 and TRBJ2-2; D not certain. This CDR3 comprises 12 residues. Germline CDR1 and CDR2: SGHAT and FQNNGV. The V gene lost 6 bases and the J gene lost 7 bases, with 9 bases spanning the gap. CDR3 in amino acids: CASRPPVGELFF. The CDR3, as DNA: TGTGCCAGCAGGCCCCCGGTCGGGGAGCTGTTTTTT.

This chain connects TRBV13 to TRBJ1-2; D is unclear. Germline CDR1 reads PRHDT; CDR2 reads FYEKMQ (reference sequence). Trimming took 2 bases from V and 0 from J, leaving 10 bases between them. This CDR3 contains 15 residues. CDR3 residues: CASSLFSYANYGYTF. The CDR3 DNA is TGTGCCAGCAGCTTATTTTCGTACGCTAACTATGGCTACACCTTC.

This chain links TRBV5-1 with TRBJ2-5, with D possibly called TRBD1 or TRBD2 (5 bases each). Trimming removed 0 bases from V and 7 bases from J, with 19 bases in between. The germline V gene has CDR1 SGHRS and CDR2 YFSETQ. There are 16 residues in the CDR3. This CDR3 reads CASSLGGQGPRGTQYF. CDR3 bases: TGCGCCAGCAGCTTGGGAGGCCAGGGACCCAGAGGGACCCAGTACTTC.

The gene calls are TRBV7-2 and TRBJ1-1; D remains ambiguous. CDR1 and CDR2 from the germline V gene are SGHTA and FQGNSA. CDR3 size: 11 residues. V lost 5 bases, J lost 7 bases, and 8 bases lay in between. CDR3 bases: TGTGCCAGCAGCCTGGTGGATGAAGCTTTCTTT. Amino acids: CASSLVDEAFF.

This clone was seen a handful of times. V gene TRBV5-1 combines with J gene TRBJ1-1, with no clear D. V lost 0 bases, J lost 6 bases, and 12 bases lay in between. The germline CDR1 and CDR2 sequences are SGHRS and YFSETQ. This CDR3 has 14 amino acids. The CDR3 DNA reads TGCGCCAGCAGCTTGGGGGGAAGGAGCGCTGAAGCTTTCTTT. It codes for CASSLGGRSAEAFF. The entire variable domain, with the rest obtained from reference TRBV5-1 and TRBJ1-1, is as follows: KAGVTQTPRYLIKTRGQQVTLSCSPISGHRSVSWYQQTPGQGLQFLFEYFSETQRNKGNFPGRFSGRQFSNSRSEMNVSTLELGDSALYLCASSLGGRSAEAFFGQGTRLTVV.

This clone was observed a few times. The gene calls are TRBV19 and TRBJ2-7; 7 nucleotides line up with TRBD1. Germline values: CDR1 LNHDA, CDR2 SQIVND (reference sequence). The CDR3 contains 14 residues. J was trimmed by 3 bases and V by 4 bases; bases with no gene match: 6. This chain's CDR3 is CASSTTGQNYEQYF. The CDR3 DNA reads TGTGCCAGTAGTACCACGGGACAGAACTACGAGCAGTACTTC.

V and J are TRBV7-2 and TRBJ2-5; 9 bases map to TRBD2. Germline loops: CDR1 SGHTA, CDR2 FQGNSA. With V trimmed by 1 base and J by 2 bases, 5 bases remained unmatched. The CDR3 has 16 residues. CDR3: CASSLGGRAFQETQYF. The DNA of the CDR3 is TGTGCCAGCAGCTTAGGCGGGAGGGCCTTTCAAGAGACCCAGTACTTC. Full variable domain (outside the CDR3, taken from reference TRBV7-2 and TRBJ2-5): GAGVSQSPSNKVTEKGKDVELRCDPISGHTALYWYRQSLGQGLEFLIYFQGNSAPDKSGLPSDRFSAERTGGSVSTLTIQRTQQEDSAVYLCASSLGGRAFQETQYFGPGTRLLVL.

This chain uses TRBV2 with TRBJ2-1, with 9 bases identical to TRBD2. The CDR3 is 14 residues long. The germline CDR1 and CDR2 sequences are SNHLY and FYNNEI. The ends lost 11 bases at V and 5 bases at J; junction bases unmatched: 10. CDR3 DNA: TGTGCCGGCCTTGCAGGACTAGCGAACAATGAGCAGTTCTTC. It encodes CAGLAGLANNEQFF. The whole variable domain, filled in from reference TRBV2 and TRBJ2-1, reads EPEVTQTPSHQVTQMGQEVILRCVPISNHLYFYWYRQILGQKVEFLVSFYNNEISEKSEIFDDQFSVERPDGSNFTLKIRSTKLEDSAMYFCAGLAGLANNEQFFGPGTRLTVL.

The chain uses TRBV12-2 and TRBJ2-2; the table assigns TRBD2, which was not confirmed against the DNA. TRBV12-2 is labeled a pseudogene. The CDR3 contains 12 residues. CDR3 sequence (DNA): TGTGCAAGTCGCTTCGGTACCGGGGAGCTGTTTTTT. Its translation: CASRFGTGELFF.

The chain is built from TRBV2 and TRBJ2-7, with D unresolved. From germline, CDR1 is SNHLY and CDR2 FYNNEI. The CDR3 totals 13 residues. Trimming took off 1 base at V and 5 bases at J, with 9 bases between the two ends. The CDR3 DNA reads TGTGCCAGCAGTGAAGATCTGATGAACGAGCAGTACTTC. Translating it yields CASSEDLMNEQYF.

This clone came up many times. J is TRBJ2-7 and V is TRBV19, with 12 bases that match TRBD2. The CDR3 loop spans 14 amino acids. V dropped 4 bases and J dropped 4; count of bases not matched to a gene: 2. Germline V gene sequence: CDR1 LNHDA, CDR2 SQIVND (reference sequence). CDR3 nucleotides: TGTGCCAGTAGTAAGGGACTAGCGGGTTACGAGCAGTACTTC. Its translation: CASSKGLAGYEQYF.

The chain is built from TRBV5-4 and TRBJ1-2, with 9 nucleotides matching TRBD1. The V gene end was trimmed by 2 bases and the J gene end by 4 bases; junction bases not matched to a gene: 3. Germline CDR1 reads SGHNT; CDR2 reads YYREEE (reference sequence). CDR3 length equals 14 residues. CDR3 protein: CASSLQGAGYGYTF. The DNA for the CDR3 is TGTGCCAGCAGCTTACAGGGGGCGGGCTATGGCTACACCTTC.

This clone was seen only once. The gene calls are TRBV18 and TRBJ2-1; a weak D match, TRBD2 (6 bases). Deletions cut 1 base from V and 4 bases from J, with 14 bases between. The CDR3 length is 16 residues. Germline V lookup: CDR1 KGHSH, CDR2 LQKENI. This CDR3 is CASSPRRAPPYNEQFF. DNA for the CDR3: TGTGCCAGCTCACCACGGAGGGCCCCCCCTTACAATGAGCAGTTCTTC. The variable domain in full, completed from reference TRBV18 and TRBJ2-1, reads NAGVMQNPRHLVRRRGQEARLRCSPMKGHSHVYWYRQLPEEGLKFMVYLQKENIIDESGMPKERFSAEFPKEGPSILRIQQVVRGDSAAYFCASSPRRAPPYNEQFFGPGTRLTVL.

The CDR3 DNA sequence: TGTGCCAGCAGCCGCAGGAACACCTATAGCAATCAGCCCCAGCATTTT. Protein: CASSRRNTYSNQPQHF. V is TRBV5-6 and J is TRBJ1-5; D not resolved. Trimming removed 4 bases at V and 0 bases at J, with 14 bases between. Germline lookup yields CDR1 SGHDT and CDR2 YYEEEE. The CDR3 consists of 16 residues.

The chain uses TRBV6-6 and TRBJ1-1, with D unclear. Trimming shortened V by 0 bases and J by 2 bases, and 13 bases separated the two germline ends. From germline, CDR1 is MNHNY and CDR2 SVGAGI (reference sequence). The CDR3 covers 16 residues. CDR3 residues: CASSYSRRYGNTEAFF. The CDR3 DNA sequence: TGTGCCAGCAGTTACTCTCGTCGGTACGGTAACACTGAAGCTTTCTTT.

The chain combines TRBV11-2 with TRBJ2-2; possible D gene TRBD1, 5 bases. Trimming took off 0 bases at V and 1 base at J, with 12 bases between the two ends. This CDR3 comprises 17 residues. Germline values: CDR1 SGHAT, CDR2 FQNNGV. CDR3 loop: CASSLDFWQGNTGELFF. CDR3 DNA sequence: TGTGCCAGCAGCTTAGATTTTTGGCAGGGGAACACCGGGGAGCTGTTTTTT.

Of note for this clone: This specimen includes other DNA sequences encoding the same CDR3. The rearrangement links TRBV7-9 to TRBJ1-2; TRBD1 agrees at 8 bases. Germline values: CDR1 SEHNR, CDR2 FQNEAQ (reference sequence). The length of the CDR3 is 15 residues. V trimming: 5 bases; J trimming: 1 base; junction bases outside the gene matches: 6. The chain's CDR3 is CASSPRTGLNYGYTF. The CDR3 DNA sequence: TGTGCCAGCAGCCCCAGGACAGGGCTTAACTATGGCTACACCTTC.

Note on this clone: A far larger clone is one base from this, pointing to a likely read error. The V call is TRBV7-9, the J call TRBJ2-1; D call uncertain. Germline loops: CDR1 SEHNR, CDR2 FQNEAQ (reference sequence). The ends were cut back, 0 bases at V and 3 bases at J, with 6 bases in the middle. There are 14 residues in the CDR3. This CDR3 is CASSLAEGYNEQFF. The CDR3 DNA is TGTGCCAGCAGCTTAGCGGAAGGCTACAATGAGCAGTTCTTC.

In its sample, this clone was seen a few times. The CDR3, as DNA: TGTGCCAGCAGCTTGTTTTACAGCAACTTAAGCTCTGGGGCCAACGTCCTGACTTTC. Translating it yields CASSLFYSNLSSGANVLTF. The chain couples TRBV5-6 to TRBJ2-6; the D is unclear. Germline CDR1 SGHDT, CDR2 YYEEEE. The CDR3 spans 19 residues. Trimming shortened V by 1 base and J by 0 bases, and 17 bases separated the two germline ends.